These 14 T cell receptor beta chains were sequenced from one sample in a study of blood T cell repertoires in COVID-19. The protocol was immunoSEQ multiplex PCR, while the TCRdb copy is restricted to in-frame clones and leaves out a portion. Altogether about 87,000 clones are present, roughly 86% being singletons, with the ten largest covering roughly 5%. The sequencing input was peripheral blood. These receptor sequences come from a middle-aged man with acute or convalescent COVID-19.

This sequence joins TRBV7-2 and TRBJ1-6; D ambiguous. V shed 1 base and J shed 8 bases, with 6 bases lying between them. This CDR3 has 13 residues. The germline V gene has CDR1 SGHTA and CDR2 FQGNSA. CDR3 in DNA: TGTGCCAGCAGCTTAGACAGCTATTCACCCCTCCACTTT. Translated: CASSLDSYSPLHF.

The DNA for the CDR3 is TGTGCCAGCAGTGAAGCAGGCAGGCCAAGCTACGAGCAGTACTTC. Its translation: CASSEAGRPSYEQYF. V is TRBV6-1 and J is TRBJ2-7; D is unresolved. The CDR3 runs to 15 residues. V was cut by 0 bases and J by 3 bases, with 12 bases left in between. Per germline, CDR1 MNHNS and CDR2 SASEGT.

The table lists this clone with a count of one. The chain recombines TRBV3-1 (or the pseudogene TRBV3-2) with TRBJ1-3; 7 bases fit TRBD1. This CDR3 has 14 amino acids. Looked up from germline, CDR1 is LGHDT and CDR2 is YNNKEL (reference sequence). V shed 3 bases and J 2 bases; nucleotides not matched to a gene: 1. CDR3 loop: CASSQQGAGNTIYF. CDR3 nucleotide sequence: TGTGCCAGCAGCCAGCAGGGGGCTGGAAACACCATATATTTT.

CDR3 sequence reads: CASSEDRATGELFF. DNA of the CDR3: TGCGCCAGCAGCGAAGACAGAGCCACCGGGGAGCTGTTTTTT. This chain connects TRBV5-1 to TRBJ2-2; D possibly corresponds to TRBD1 (5 bases). The germline CDR1 and CDR2 sequences are SGHRS and YFSETQ. Deletions cut 4 bases from V and 4 bases from J, with 11 bases between. The length of the CDR3 is 14 residues.

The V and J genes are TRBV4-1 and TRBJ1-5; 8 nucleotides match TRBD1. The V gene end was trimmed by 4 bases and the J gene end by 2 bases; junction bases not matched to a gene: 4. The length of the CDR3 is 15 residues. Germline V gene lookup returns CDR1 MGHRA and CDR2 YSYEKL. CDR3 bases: TGCGCCAGCAGCCGGCTGACAGGGGGCAATCAGCCCCAGCATTTT. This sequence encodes CASSRLTGGNQPQHF.

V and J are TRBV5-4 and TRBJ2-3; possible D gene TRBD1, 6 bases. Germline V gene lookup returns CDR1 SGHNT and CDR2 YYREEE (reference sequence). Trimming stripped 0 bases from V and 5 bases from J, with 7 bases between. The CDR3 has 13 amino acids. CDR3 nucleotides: TGTGCCAGCAGCTTGGTACAGGGAGATACGCAGTATTTT. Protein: CASSLVQGDTQYF. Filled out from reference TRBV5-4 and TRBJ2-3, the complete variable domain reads ETGVTQSPTHLIKTRGQQVTLRCSSQSGHNTVSWYQQALGQGPQFIFQYYREEENGRGNFPPRFSGLQFPNYSSELNVNALELDDSALYLCASSLVQGDTQYFGPGTRLTVL.

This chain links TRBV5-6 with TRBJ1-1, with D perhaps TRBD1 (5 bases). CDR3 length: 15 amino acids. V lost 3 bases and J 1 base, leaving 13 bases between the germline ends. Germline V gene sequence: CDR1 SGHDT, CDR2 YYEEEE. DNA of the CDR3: TGTGCCAGCAGCTCCAGGGACTGGCCGAACACTGAAGCTTTCTTT. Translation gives CASSSRDWPNTEAFF.

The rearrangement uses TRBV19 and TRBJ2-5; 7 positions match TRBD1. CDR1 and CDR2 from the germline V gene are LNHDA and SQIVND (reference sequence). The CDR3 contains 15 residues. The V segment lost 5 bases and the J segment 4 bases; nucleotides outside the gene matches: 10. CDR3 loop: CASSVRDSDSETQYF. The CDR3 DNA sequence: TGTGCCAGTAGTGTACGGGACAGCGACTCAGAGACCCAGTACTTC.

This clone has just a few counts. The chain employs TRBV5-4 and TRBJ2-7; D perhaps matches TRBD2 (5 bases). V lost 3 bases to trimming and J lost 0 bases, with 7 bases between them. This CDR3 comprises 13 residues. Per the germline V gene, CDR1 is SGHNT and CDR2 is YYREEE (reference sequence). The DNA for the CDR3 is TGTGCCAGCAGCTCACGGGACTCCTACGAGCAGTACTTC. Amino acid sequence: CASSSRDSYEQYF.

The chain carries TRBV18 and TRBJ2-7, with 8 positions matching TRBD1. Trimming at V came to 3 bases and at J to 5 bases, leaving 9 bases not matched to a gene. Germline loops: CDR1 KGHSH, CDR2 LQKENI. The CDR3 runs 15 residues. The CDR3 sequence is CASSPAGGKRHEQYF. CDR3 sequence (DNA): TGTGCCAGCTCACCCGCAGGGGGCAAACGCCACGAGCAGTACTTC.

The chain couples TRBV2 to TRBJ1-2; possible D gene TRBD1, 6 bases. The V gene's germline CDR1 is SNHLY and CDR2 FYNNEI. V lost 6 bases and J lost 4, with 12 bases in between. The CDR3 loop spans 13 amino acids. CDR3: CASREGDPYGYTF. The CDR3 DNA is TGTGCCAGCAGAGAGGGGGATCCCTATGGCTACACCTTC.

The CDR3 reads CASSLTGGISNYGYTF. The CDR3 DNA is TGTGCCAGCAGTTTAACAGGGGGTATTTCTAACTATGGCTACACCTTC. The chain couples TRBV27 to TRBJ1-2; 8 positions agree with TRBD1. The CDR3 is 16 amino acids. The V gene's germline CDR1 is MNHEY and CDR2 SMNVEV (reference sequence). With V trimmed by 2 bases and J by 0 bases, 5 bases remained unmatched.

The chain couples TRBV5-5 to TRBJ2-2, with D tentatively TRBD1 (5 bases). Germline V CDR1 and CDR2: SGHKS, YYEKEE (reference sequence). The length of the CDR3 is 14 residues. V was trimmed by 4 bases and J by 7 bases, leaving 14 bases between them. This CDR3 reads CASSPWTRLGELFF. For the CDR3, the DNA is TGTGCCAGCAGCCCCTGGACACGGCTCGGGGAGCTGTTTTTT.

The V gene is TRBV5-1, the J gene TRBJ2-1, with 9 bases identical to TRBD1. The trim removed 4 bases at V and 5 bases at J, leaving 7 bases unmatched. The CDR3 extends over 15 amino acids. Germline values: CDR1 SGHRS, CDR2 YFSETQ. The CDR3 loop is CASSTNRGPDNEQFF. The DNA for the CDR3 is TGCGCCAGCAGCACAAACAGGGGGCCGGACAATGAGCAGTTCTTC.